Below, 4 T cell receptor beta chains from the same sample are listed, as sequenced in a study of blood T cell repertoires in COVID-19. Assay used: immunoSEQ multiplex PCR; TCRdb lists only in-frame clones, some missing. This sample has about 120,000 clones; 86% occur once, and the top ten carry roughly 11%. Sequencing was carried out using peripheral blood. Receptor source: an older woman with COVID-19, enrolled during active disease.

J is TRBJ2-7 and V is TRBV5-4; TRBD1 matches 10 bases. Trimming took 2 bases from V and 7 from J; bases not matched to a gene: 6. CDR3 size: 14 residues. The germline V gene has CDR1 SGHNT and CDR2 YYREEE (reference sequence). The CDR3 protein is CASSFGQGEGEQYF. CDR3 DNA sequence: TGTGCCAGCAGCTTCGGACAGGGGGAGGGGGAGCAGTACTTC.

The chain has TRBV28 and TRBJ2-7; no clear D gene. Germline V gene data show CDR1 as MDHEN and CDR2 as SYDVKM. V was trimmed by 5 bases and J by 6 bases, leaving 2 bases between them. This CDR3 is 9 amino acids long. The CDR3 region has the DNA TGTGCCAGCAGTCGCGAGCAGTACTTC. Protein: CASSREQYF.

The chain recombines TRBV19 with TRBJ2-7, with D unresolved. The CDR3 loop spans 15 amino acids. Germline V CDR1 and CDR2: LNHDA, SQIVND (reference sequence). The V end was cut by 1 base, the J end by 0 bases, with 10 bases between. The CDR3 protein is CASSIVGWASYEQYF. The DNA of the CDR3 is TGTGCCAGTAGTATAGTTGGTTGGGCCTCCTACGAGCAGTACTTC.

V is TRBV7-9 and J is TRBJ2-2, with 10 bases fitting TRBD2. Germline CDR1 reads SEHNR; CDR2 reads FQNEAQ (reference sequence). This CDR3 comprises 17 residues. With 1 base clipped from V and 2 bases from J, the junction kept 4 bases outside the gene matches. The CDR3 loop reads CASSLVASGGNTGELFF. The CDR3 DNA is TGTGCCAGCAGCTTAGTGGCTAGCGGGGGTAACACCGGGGAGCTGTTTTTT.